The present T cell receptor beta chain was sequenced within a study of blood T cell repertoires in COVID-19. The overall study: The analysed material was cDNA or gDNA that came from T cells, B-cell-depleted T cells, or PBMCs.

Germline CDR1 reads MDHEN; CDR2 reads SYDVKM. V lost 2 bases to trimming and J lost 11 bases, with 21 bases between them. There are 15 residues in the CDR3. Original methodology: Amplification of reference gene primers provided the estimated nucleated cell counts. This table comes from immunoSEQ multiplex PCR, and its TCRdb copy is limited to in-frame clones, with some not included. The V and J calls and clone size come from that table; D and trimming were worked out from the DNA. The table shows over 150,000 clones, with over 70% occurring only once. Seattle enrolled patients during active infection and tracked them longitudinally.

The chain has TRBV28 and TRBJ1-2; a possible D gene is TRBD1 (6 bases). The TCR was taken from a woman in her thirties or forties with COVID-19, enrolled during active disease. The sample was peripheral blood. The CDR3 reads CASSLPLGTQGWYTF. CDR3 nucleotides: TGTGCCAGCAGTTTACCCCTGGGGACACAGGGCTGGTACACCTTC.